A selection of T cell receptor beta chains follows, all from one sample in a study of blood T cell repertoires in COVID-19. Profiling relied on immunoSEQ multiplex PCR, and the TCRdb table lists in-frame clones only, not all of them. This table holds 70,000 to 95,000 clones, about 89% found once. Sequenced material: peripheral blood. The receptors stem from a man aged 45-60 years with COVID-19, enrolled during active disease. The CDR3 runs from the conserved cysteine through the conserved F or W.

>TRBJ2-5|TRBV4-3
CASSQDYGGQQTQYF
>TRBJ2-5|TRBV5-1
CASSSRGETQYF
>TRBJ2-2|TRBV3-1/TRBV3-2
CASSRLAGGLGGELFF
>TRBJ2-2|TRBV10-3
CAISDLGRDGELFF
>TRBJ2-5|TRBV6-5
CASSPSLLTQYF
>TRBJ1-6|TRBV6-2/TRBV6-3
CASSFLGRQGNSPLHF
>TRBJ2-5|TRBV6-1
CASSGTPGGYQETQYF
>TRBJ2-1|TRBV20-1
CSARVVYEQFF
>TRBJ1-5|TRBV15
CATSRETDAYQPQHF
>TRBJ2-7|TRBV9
CASSAHSGTGLYEQYF
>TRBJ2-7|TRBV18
CASATAGFSYEQYF
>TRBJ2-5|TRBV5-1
CASSFGHRDQETQYF
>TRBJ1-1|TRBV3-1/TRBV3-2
CASSQLGGSAEAFF
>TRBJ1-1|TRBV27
CASSSQGRLQEAFF
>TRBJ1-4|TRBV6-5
CASSPTGQGYEKLFF
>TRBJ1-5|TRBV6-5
CASSWGQGGNQPQHF
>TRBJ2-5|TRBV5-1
CASSLGLAGETQYF
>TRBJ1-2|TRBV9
CASSAVTGFGDGYTF
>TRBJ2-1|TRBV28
CASSRAGTGSYNEQFF
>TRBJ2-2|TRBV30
CAWTRQGWTGELFF
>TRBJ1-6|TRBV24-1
CATSDSPGEVRTRSYNSPLHF
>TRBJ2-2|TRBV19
CASRIEGAHTGELFF
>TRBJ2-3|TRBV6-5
CASSPSDTSTDTQYF
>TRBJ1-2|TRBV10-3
CAISEVRRGLRGYTF
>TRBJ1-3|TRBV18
CASSQRGQSGNTIYF
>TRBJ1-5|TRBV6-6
CAATDSVFDQPQHF
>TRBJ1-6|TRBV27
CASSTGRLSPLHF
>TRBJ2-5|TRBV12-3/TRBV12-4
CASSLSGEETQYF
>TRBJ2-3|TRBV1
CTSSQDTRSSSGGQSTDTQYF